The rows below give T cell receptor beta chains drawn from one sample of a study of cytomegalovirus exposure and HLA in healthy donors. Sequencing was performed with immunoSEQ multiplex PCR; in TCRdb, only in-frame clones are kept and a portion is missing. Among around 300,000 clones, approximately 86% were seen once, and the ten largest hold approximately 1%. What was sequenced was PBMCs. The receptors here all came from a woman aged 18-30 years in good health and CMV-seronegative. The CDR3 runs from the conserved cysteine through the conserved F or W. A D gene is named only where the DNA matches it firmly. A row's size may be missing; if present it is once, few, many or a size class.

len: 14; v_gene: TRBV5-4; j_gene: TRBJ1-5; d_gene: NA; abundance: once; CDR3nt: TGTGCCAGCAGCTCCGAGTCGCGCAATCAGCCCCAGCATTTT; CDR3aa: CASSSESRNQPQHF
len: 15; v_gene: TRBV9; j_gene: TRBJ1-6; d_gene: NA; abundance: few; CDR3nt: TGTGCCAGCAGCTTCCCGCCCTCAGTGGATTCACCCCTCCACTTT; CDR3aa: CASSFPPSVDSPLHF
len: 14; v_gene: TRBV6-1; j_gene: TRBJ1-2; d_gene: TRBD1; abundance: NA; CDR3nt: TGTGCCAGCAATCTGGACAGGGGTTTGGATGGCTACACCTTC; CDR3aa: CASNLDRGLDGYTF
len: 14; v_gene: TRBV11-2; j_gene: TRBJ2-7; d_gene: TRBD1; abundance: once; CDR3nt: TGTGCCAGCAGCTTCCGGGACAGGGGGTACGAGCAGTACTTC; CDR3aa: CASSFRDRGYEQYF
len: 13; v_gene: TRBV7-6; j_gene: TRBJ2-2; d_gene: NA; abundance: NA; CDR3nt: TGTGCCAGCAGCCCTAGCCCCACCGGGGAGCTGTTTTTT; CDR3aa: CASSPSPTGELFF
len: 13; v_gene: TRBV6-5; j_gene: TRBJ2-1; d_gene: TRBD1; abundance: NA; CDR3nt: TGTGCCAGCAGTCAAACAGGGGCCCGGGAGCAGTTCTTC; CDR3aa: CASSQTGAREQFF
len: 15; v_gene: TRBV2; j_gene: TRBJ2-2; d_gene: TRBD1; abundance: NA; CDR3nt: TGTGCCAGCAATTCCCAGGGGGCGAACACCGGGGAGCTGTTTTTT; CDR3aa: CASNSQGANTGELFF
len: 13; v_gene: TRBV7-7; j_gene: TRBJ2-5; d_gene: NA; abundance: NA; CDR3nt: TGTGCCAGCAGCCCACCCGGGGGAGAGACCCAGTACTTC; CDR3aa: CASSPPGGETQYF
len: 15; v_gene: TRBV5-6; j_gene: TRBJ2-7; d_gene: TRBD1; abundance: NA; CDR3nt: TGTGCCAGCAGCTGGACCCCGGGACAGGGCTACGAGCAGTACTTC; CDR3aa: CASSWTPGQGYEQYF
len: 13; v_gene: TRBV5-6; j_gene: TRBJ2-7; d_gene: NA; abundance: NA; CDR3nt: TGTGCCAGCAGCGTCGGACAGACCGGCGAGCAGTACTTC; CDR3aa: CASSVGQTGEQYF
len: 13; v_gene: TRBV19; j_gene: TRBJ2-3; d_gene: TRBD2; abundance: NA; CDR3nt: TGTGCCAGTAAAGCGGGAGGGCCAGATACGCAGTATTTT; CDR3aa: CASKAGGPDTQYF
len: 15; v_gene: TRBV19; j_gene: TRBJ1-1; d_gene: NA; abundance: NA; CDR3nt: TGTGCCAGTAGTATCCTGGTGGGGAGGGGCACTGAAGCTTTCTTT; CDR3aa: CASSILVGRGTEAFF
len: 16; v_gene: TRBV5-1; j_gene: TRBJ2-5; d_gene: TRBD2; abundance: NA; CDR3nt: TGCGCCAGCATCTGGGGAGCGGGGGGACCTGGGGAGACCCAGTACTTC; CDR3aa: CASIWGAGGPGETQYF
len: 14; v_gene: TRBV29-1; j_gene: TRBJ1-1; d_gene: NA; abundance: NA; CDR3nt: TGCAGCGTTGAAACGTGGACAAAAGGCACTGAAGCTTTCTTT; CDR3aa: CSVETWTKGTEAFF
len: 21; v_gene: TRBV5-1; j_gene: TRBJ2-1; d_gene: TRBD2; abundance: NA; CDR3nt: TGCGCCAGCAGCTTTAAAACTTCGGGACTAGCGGGAGGAAGTATCTACAATGAGCAGTTCTTC; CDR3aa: CASSFKTSGLAGGSIYNEQFF
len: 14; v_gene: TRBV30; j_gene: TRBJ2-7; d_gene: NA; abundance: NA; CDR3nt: TGTGCCTGGAGTGTAGGGGTAGGGGCCTACGAGCAGTACTTC; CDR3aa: CAWSVGVGAYEQYF
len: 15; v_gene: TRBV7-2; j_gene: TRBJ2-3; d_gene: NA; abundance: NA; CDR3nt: TGTGCCAGCAGCTTAGAAGGCAGGGGATTCGATACGCAGTATTTT; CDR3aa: CASSLEGRGFDTQYF
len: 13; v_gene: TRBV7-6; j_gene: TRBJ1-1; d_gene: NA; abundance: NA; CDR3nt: TGTGCCAGCAGCCCTAGTTGGAGCACTGAAGCTTTCTTT; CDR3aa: CASSPSWSTEAFF
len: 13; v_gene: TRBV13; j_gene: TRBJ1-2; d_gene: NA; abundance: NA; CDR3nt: TGTGCCAGCAGCCAGGGAGGGGGGTATGGCTACACCTTC; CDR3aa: CASSQGGGYGYTF
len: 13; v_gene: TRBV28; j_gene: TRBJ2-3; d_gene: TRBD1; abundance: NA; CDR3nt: TGTGCCAGCGGCAACAGGGGGTCAGATACGCAGTATTTT; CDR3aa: CASGNRGSDTQYF
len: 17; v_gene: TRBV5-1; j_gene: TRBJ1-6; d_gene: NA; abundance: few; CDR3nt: TGCGCCAGCAGCTTTGAGATATCCCCCTTAGATAATTCACCCCTCCACTTT; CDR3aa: CASSFEISPLDNSPLHF
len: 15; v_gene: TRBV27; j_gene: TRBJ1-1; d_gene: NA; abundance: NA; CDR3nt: TGTGCCAGCAGTTTATGGGGGACTCCGAACACTGAAGCTTTCTTT; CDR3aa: CASSLWGTPNTEAFF
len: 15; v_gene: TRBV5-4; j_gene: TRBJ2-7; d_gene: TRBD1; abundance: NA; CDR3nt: TGTGCCAGCAGCTCCGGCCGGGACAGCTCCTACGAGCAGTACTTC; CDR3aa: CASSSGRDSSYEQYF
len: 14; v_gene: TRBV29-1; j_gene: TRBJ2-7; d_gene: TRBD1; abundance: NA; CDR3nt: TGCAGCGTTGAAAAAGGGACAGGAATCTACGAGCAGTACTTC; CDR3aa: CSVEKGTGIYEQYF
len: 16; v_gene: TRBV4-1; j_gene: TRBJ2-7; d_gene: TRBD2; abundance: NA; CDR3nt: TGCGCCAGCAGCCGCAGTTCTAGCGGGGGGTTGTACGAGCAGTACTTC; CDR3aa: CASSRSSSGGLYEQYF
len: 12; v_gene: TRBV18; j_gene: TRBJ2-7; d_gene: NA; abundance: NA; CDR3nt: TGTGCCAGCTCACCACTCGCTATCGAGCAGTACTTC; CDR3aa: CASSPLAIEQYF
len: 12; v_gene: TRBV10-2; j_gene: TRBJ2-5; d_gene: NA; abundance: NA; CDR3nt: TGCGCCAGCAGTCCACAGCAAGAGACCCAGTACTTC; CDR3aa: CASSPQQETQYF
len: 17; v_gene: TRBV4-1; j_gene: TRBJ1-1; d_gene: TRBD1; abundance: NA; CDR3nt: TGCGCCAGCAGCCAAGAACTACCCGGACAGGTTAACACTGAAGCTTTCTTT; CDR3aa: CASSQELPGQVNTEAFF
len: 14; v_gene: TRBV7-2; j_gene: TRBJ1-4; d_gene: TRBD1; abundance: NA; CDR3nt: TGTGCCAGCAGCAAGGACAGGGGGAGTGAAAAACTGTTTTTT; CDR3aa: CASSKDRGSEKLFF
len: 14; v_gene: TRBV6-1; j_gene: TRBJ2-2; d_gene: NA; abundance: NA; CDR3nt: TGTGCCAGCAGACCGCTAGTTAACACCGGGGAGCTGTTTTTT; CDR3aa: CASRPLVNTGELFF
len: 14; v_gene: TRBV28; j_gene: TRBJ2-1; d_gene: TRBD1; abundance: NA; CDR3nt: TGTGCCAGCAACCCTCCGGACAGGGGCAATGAGCAGTTCTTC; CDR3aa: CASNPPDRGNEQFF
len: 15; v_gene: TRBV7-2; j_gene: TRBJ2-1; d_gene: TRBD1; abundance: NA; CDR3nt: TGTGCCAGCAGCTTAGGAGGGGGCACCTACAATGAGCAGTTCTTC; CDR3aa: CASSLGGGTYNEQFF
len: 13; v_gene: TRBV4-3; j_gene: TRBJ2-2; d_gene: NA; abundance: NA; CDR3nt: TGCGCCAGCAGCCAAGATAGTCCCGGGGAGCTGTTTTTT; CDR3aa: CASSQDSPGELFF
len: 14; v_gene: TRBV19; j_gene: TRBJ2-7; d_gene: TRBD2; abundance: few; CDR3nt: TGTGCCAGTAGTAGCGGACTAGCGGCTCGCGAGCAGTACTTC; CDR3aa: CASSSGLAAREQYF
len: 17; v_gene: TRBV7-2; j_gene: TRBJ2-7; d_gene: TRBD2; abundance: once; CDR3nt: TGTGCCAGCAGCTTAGTCGGGACTAGCGGGAGTTACTACGAGCAGTACTTC; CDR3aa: CASSLVGTSGSYYEQYF
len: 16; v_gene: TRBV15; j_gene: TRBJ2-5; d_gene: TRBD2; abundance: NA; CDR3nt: TGTGCCACCAGCAGAGAGCCGACTAGCGGGGAAGAGACCCAGTACTTC; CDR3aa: CATSREPTSGEETQYF
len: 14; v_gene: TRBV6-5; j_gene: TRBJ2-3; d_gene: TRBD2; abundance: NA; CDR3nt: TGTGCCAGCAGTGGTCTAGCGGCGTCAGATACGCAGTATTTT; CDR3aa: CASSGLAASDTQYF
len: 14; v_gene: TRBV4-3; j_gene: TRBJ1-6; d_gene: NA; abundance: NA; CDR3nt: TGCGCCAGCAGCCAAGACGCGGATCGATCACCCCTCCACTTT; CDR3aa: CASSQDADRSPLHF
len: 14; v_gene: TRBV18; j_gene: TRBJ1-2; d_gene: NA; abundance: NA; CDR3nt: TGTGCCAGCTCACCTAGACAATCCAGTGGTGGCTACACCTTC; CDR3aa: CASSPRQSSGGYTF
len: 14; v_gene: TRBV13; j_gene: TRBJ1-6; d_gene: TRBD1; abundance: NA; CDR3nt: TGTGCCAGCAGCAGTGACAGGGAAAATTCACCCCTCCACTTT; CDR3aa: CASSSDRENSPLHF
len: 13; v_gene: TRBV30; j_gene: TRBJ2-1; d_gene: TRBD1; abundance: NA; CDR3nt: TGTGCCGGCGGGACAGGGGGAAGGCATGAGCAGTTCTTC; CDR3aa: CAGGTGGRHEQFF
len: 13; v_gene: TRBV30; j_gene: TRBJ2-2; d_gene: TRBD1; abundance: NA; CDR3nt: TGTGCCTGGACTGGACAGGGCACCGGGGAGCTGTTTTTT; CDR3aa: CAWTGQGTGELFF
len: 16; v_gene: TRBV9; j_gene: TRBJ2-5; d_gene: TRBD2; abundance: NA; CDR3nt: TGTGCCAGCAGCGTAGGGGGTAGCGGGGGCCGAGAGACCCAGTACTTC; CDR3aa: CASSVGGSGGRETQYF
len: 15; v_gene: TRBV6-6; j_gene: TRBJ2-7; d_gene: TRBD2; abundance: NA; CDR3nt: TGTGCCAGCAGTCGGACTAGCGGGAGAAGGTACGAGCAGTACTTC; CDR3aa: CASSRTSGRRYEQYF
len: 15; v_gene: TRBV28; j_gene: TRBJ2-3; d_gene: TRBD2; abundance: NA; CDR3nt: TGTGCCAGCAGCTTTAGCGGGGGACCGCCCGATACGCAGTATTTT; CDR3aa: CASSFSGGPPDTQYF
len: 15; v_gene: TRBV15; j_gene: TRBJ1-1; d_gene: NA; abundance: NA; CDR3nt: TGTGCCACCAGCAGATCTAGACAGGTAGGAACTGAAGCTTTCTTT; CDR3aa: CATSRSRQVGTEAFF
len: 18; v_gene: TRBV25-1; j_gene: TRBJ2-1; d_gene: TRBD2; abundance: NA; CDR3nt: TGTGCCAGCAGTGAATCCCCCCAAGCGGGGGGGTTTGAGAATGAGCAGTTCTTC; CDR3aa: CASSESPQAGGFENEQFF
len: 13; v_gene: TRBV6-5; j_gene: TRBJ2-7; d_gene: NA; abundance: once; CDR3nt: TGTGCCAGCATATCACTGGTGAACTACGAGCAGTACTTC; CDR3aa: CASISLVNYEQYF
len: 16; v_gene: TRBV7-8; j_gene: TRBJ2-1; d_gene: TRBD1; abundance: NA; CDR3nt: TGTGCCAGCAGCTTATCGGACAGGGGGTTATACAATGAGCAGTTCTTC; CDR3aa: CASSLSDRGLYNEQFF
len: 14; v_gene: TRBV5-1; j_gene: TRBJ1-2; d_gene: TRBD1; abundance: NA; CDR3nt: TGCGCCAGCAGCACGGGACAGGGCCTCTATGGCTACACCTTC; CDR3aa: CASSTGQGLYGYTF
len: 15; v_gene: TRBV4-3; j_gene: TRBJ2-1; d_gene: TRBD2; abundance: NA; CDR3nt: TGCGCCAGCAGCCGCGGGACTAGCATACTCAATGAGCAGTTCTTC; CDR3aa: CASSRGTSILNEQFF
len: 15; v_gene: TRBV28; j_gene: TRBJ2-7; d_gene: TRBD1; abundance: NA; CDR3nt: TGTGCCAGCACGCCCAGGGGGCCCCCTTACTACGAGCAGTACTTC; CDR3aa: CASTPRGPPYYEQYF
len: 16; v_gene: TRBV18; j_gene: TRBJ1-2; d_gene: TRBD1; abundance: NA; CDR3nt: TGTGCCAGCTCCATATACCGGGACAGGGCCGACTATGGCTACACCTTC; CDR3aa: CASSIYRDRADYGYTF
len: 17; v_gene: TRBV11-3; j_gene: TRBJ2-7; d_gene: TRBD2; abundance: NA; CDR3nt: TGTGCCAGCAGCTTAGCCGCTAGCGGGAGGATTACCTACGAGCAGTACTTC; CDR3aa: CASSLAASGRITYEQYF
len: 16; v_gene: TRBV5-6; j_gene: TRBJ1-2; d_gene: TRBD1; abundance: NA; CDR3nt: TGTGCCAGCAGCCCTGGGCAGGGGGCTCTTCTGGATGGCTACACCTTC; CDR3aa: CASSPGQGALLDGYTF